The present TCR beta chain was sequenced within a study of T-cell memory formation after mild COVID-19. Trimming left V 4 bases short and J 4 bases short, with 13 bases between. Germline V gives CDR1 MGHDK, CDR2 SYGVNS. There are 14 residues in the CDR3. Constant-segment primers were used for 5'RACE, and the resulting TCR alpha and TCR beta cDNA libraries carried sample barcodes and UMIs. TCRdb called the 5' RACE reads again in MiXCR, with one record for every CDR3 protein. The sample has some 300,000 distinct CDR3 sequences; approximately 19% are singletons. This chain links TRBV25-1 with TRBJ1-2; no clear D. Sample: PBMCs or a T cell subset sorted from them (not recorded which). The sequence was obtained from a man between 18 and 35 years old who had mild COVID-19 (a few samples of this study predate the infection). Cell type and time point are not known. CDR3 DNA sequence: TGTGCCAGCAGTGCCGGGGTACGAAGCTATGGCTACACCTTC. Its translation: CASSAGVRSYGYTF.